This note documents a single TCR beta chain sequence. Its antigen is unknown. CDR3 length equals 16 residues. Germline V gene data show CDR1 as DFQATT and CDR2 as SNEGSKA (reference sequence). The V end was cut by 0 bases, the J end by 4 bases, with 16 bases between. This specimen belongs to a study of blood T cells in healthy people across ages. Study results and caveats: Per million T cells, TCR beta diversity dropped roughly linearly as age increased. Higher diversity, along with more naive CD4+ cells, distinguished long-lived donors from aged donors.

Together with a sample-barcoded 5' primer, a J-beta primer mix was included in a second PCR lasting about 7 to 11 cycles. TCRdb itself ran the 5' RACE reads through MiXCR, one entry per CDR3 protein. Of 1.2 million to 1.5 million distinct CDR3 sequences in the sample, around 55% were seen once. The source of this sequence is a man aged 18 to 30 in good health. The sequenced material came from blood. The V and J genes are TRBV20-1 and TRBJ2-1; D not resolved. DNA of the CDR3: TGCAGTGCTAGAGACCTGGATTTGTTGGGTTACAATGAGCAGTTCTTC. Amino acid sequence: CSARDLDLLGYNEQFF.